This T cell receptor beta chain was obtained from a study of blood T cell repertoires in COVID-19. Study as a whole: The origin of the acute and convalescent COVID-19 samples was the United States, Italy and Spain.

Authors' analysis steps: Amplification of reference gene primers was used by the study to estimate nucleated cell counts. Assay used: immunoSEQ multiplex PCR; TCRdb lists only in-frame clones, some missing. That table furnishes V, J and clone size, whereas the DNA furnished D and trimming. The profile covers about 210,000 clones, with 75% to 85% appearing a single time and 7.5% to 10% taken by the ten largest. CDR3 length: 14 residues. Unmatched junction bases numbered 0, after V lost 0 bases and J lost 3 bases. Germline V gene sequence: CDR1 SGHNT, CDR2 YENEEA. Donors of Cohort 3 who recovered were those that had two negative PCRs, clearance, or symptom resolution.

Input material: PBMCs or T cells enriched from blood (not recorded which). The chain joins TRBV11-3 to TRBJ2-7; 9 bases align to TRBD2. The sequence was collected from a middle-aged man who had recovered from COVID-19. In nucleotides, the CDR3 is TGTGCCAGCAGCTTAGATAGCGGGAGCTACGAGCAGTACTTC. Its protein product is CASSLDSGSYEQYF. The entire variable domain, with the rest obtained from reference TRBV11-3 and TRBJ2-7, is as follows: EAGVVQSPRYKIIEKKQPVAFWCNPISGHNTLYWYLQNLGQGPELLIRYENEEAVDDSQLPKDRFSAERLKGVDSTLKIQPAELGDSAVYLCASSLDSGSYEQYFGPGTRLTVT.